This T cell receptor beta chain was profiled in a study of T cell repertoires in cytomegalovirus infection. Study-level information: Public TCR beta signatures marked donors with CMV infection and the matching HLA.

Each CDR3 protein gets one entry after TCRdb re-called the reads with MiXCR. Among 400,000 to 600,000 distinct CDR3 sequences listed, about two fifths were seen once. Points on this clonotype: Its antigen is unidentified.

The CDR3 is 16 amino acids. Germline assignment: CDR1 SGHVS and CDR2 FQNEAQ. Germline trimming cut 0 bases from V and 3 bases from J; bases unmatched to any gene: 5. The chain employs TRBV7-8 and TRBJ1-5; the match to TRBD1 covers 7 bases. This clonotype originated in a human donor in good health (CMV status not recorded). Some clones in this sample may be carry-over from other donors' samples. The sample consisted of cultured PBMCs, taken from culture after CMV antigen stimulation. In DNA form, the CDR3 reads TGTGCCAGCAGCTTAGCGTGGGACAGCCTCAATCAGCCCCAGCATTTT. Its translation is CASSLAWDSLNQPQHF.